A single T cell receptor beta chain is shown here with its context. The specificity of this receptor is unknown. It has no much larger one-base neighbor in the sample; base qualities were not kept. The library was produced with multiplex PCR. Sequencing took place on an Illumina HiSeq 4000. TCR beta libraries were built with iRepertoire HTBI primers and Arm-PCR amplification of CDR3 regions. PCR products were gel purified before sequencing. The authors' analysis ran thus. A total of fewer than 80 TRBV and approximately 15 TRBJ segments were identified across samples and were used for gene usage analysis of CDR3 amino acid clonotypes. COPE and FqMerger were used to merge the filtered high-quality paired reads into contigs. BLAST was used to align contigs to IMGT TRBV, TRBD and TRBJ reference genes, and CDR3 was defined according to IMGT. Clonotypes above 0.1% frequency were classified as highly expanded clones. Repertoire diversity was measured by Shannon entropy, and V-J evenness by the Gini coefficient. A clonotype found in more than one individual was treated as public. Through fastp at Q25 and MiXCR, TCRdb rebuilt clones from the public reads, retaining in-frame beta chains. One record per CDR3 amino acid sequence lists the most common genes and DNA. These V and J calls derive from TCRdb rather than the authors' analysis. This sample is represented by some 330,000 distinct CDR3 sequences; roughly 20% of them were singletons. The ten largest account for 25% to 30% of the sample.

This entry belongs to a study of regulatory T cells in long-lasting Graves disease (dated by TCRdb to the early 2020s). Turning to the overall study: Persistent Graves' disease was defined as persistently positive TSH receptor autoantibodies together with antithyroid drug treatment for over 5 years. Peripheral blood TCR sequencing and RNA sequencing compared persistent Graves' disease patients with newly diagnosed Graves' disease patients. The study took place in China and was registered as a clinical trial. A total of 33 samples were covered by TCR sequencing, comprising around 13 persistent and around 20 newly diagnosed Graves' disease patients. Antithyroid drugs had been taken for approximately 10 years on average by persistent Graves' disease patients in the clinical cohort. What the study reported, not specific to this receptor: Persistent Graves' disease patients showed lower TCR Shannon entropy and fewer highly expanded clones than newly diagnosed patients, suggesting clonal expansion. More public clonotypes were shared among persistent patients (roughly 2,700) than among newly diagnosed patients (just under 1,000). Peripheral blood alone was examined, since thyroid tissue, which constituted the primary lesion, could not be accessed. Preferential use of TRBV28, TRBJ1-2 and TRBJ2-5 was observed in persistent disease, whereas TRBV20-1 and TRBJ2-1 were favored in newly diagnosed disease. The small sample size was acknowledged by the authors as a limitation that may reduce accuracy. Sequencing and analysis were limited to the TCR beta chain.

The CDR3 measures 14 amino acids from cysteine to phenylalanine. Of all the DNA, just the CDR3 is kept, 42 bases in frame from base 1. According to the germline V gene, CDR1 reads MGHDK and CDR2 reads SYGVNS. The sample's time point label, in plain terms: persistent/refractory GD, antithyroid drugs over 5 years with positive TRAb. RNA was extracted from PBMCs in TRIzol for both TCR sequencing and RNA sequencing. The diagnosis of Graves' disease was made according to American Thyroid Association guidelines. The patients came from an endocrinology department in Xi'an, China. From each patient, 7.5 to 9.5 milliliters of peripheral blood was collected into an EDTA anticoagulant tube. Ficoll Paque Plus density gradient separation was used to isolate PBMCs, and no further T cell sorting was performed. An Agilent 2100 Bioanalyzer and agarose gel were used to check RNA quality, while a NanoDrop 2000 measured RNA concentration.

This specimen consisted of peripheral blood mononuclear cells (PBMCs), obtained when the disease was refractory, from a patient treated with antithyroid drugs. Recombination connected TRBV25-1 to TRBJ2-5; the D call is tentative, TRBD1 or TRBD2, as each matches 5 bases. The DNA end is a closer match to TRBJ2-1, so the J assignment may be wrong. The TCR originated in a woman aged 35 to 49 with Graves disease. Donor details come from another sample of the same person, matched by shared clones. The nucleotides are TGTGCCAGCCTTGAGGGACCCGCAACCTCCGAGCAGTTCTTC. Its protein reads: CASLEGPATSEQFF.